Each of the 15 T cell receptor beta chains below was sequenced from the same sample in a study of T cell responses to AZD1222 COVID-19 vaccine (dated by TCRdb to the early 2020s). The library relied on the immunoSEQ multiplex PCR assay. TCRdb obtained this table from immuneACCESS and retained in-frame rearrangements with V and J assigned. These tables miss some clones; where compared with another copy, unresolved V genes account for less than half of the shortfall, and the remainder is unexplained. For this sample there are about 86,000 clones; around 90% appear just once. About 6% of the sample goes to the ten largest clones. The time point label, read with the paper, signifies: baseline before first vaccination. Sequenced here: peripheral blood, sampled on day 0 of AZD1222 vaccination. The receptors were sampled from an adult in good health.

The chain uses TRBV27 and TRBJ1-5; D is possibly TRBD1 (5 bases). Looked up from germline, CDR1 is MNHEY and CDR2 is SMNVEV (reference sequence). The V gene lost 7 bases and the J gene lost 0 bases, with 31 bases spanning the gap. CDR3 length: 21 amino acids. This chain's CDR3 is CASKSRVRSSHGNYSNQPQHF. The CDR3 DNA reads TGTGCCAGCAAAAGCAGGGTCCGATCTTCCCACGGGAATTATAGCAATCAGCCCCAGCATTTT.

CDR3 sequence: CASSSGQGIRNEQFF. The CDR3 nucleotides are TGTGCCAGCAGCTCGGGACAGGGAATTAGGAATGAGCAGTTCTTC. The chain links TRBV5-4 to TRBJ2-1; 9 bases map to TRBD1. This CDR3 has 15 residues. Losses at the gene ends were 3 bases for V and 7 bases for J; bases not matched to a gene: 8. CDR1 is SGHNT, CDR2 YYREEE, per germline (reference sequence). Based on the CDR3 plus reference TRBV5-4 and TRBJ2-1, the full variable domain is ETGVTQSPTHLIKTRGQQVTLRCSSQSGHNTVSWYQQALGQGPQFIFQYYREEENGRGNFPPRFSGLQFPNYSSELNVNALELDDSALYLCASSSGQGIRNEQFFGPGTRLTVL.

This clone was observed a single time. Here the CDR3 DNA reads TGTGCCAGCAGCCCTAGCGGGAGGGCCACAGATACGCAGTATTTT. Its protein product is CASSPSGRATDTQYF. V is TRBV28 and J is TRBJ2-3; 12 bases agree with TRBD2. The germline V gene encodes CDR1 MDHEN and CDR2 SYDVKM. The CDR3 loop spans 15 amino acids. With V trimmed by 6 bases and J by 2 bases, 3 bases remained unmatched.

This chain connects TRBV5-5 to TRBJ2-2, with a tentative D call TRBD2 (5 bases). CDR3 length: 15 amino acids. V lost 0 bases, J lost 4 bases, and 10 bases lay in between. The germline V gene has CDR1 SGHKS and CDR2 YYEKEE (reference sequence). This chain's CDR3 is CASSLGERVTGELFF. The CDR3 DNA sequence: TGTGCCAGCAGCTTGGGGGAGCGAGTCACCGGGGAGCTGTTTTTT.

The gene calls are TRBV7-8 and TRBJ2-1, with 13 positions matching TRBD2. This CDR3 has 16 residues. The V and J ends lost 5 bases and 8 bases, in that order; junction bases with no gene match: 9. From germline, CDR1 is SGHVS and CDR2 FQNEAQ. As DNA, the CDR3 is TGTGCCAGCAGCGGGGGGACTAGCGGGAAGTTATATGAGCAGTTCTTC. Encoded protein: CASSGGTSGKLYEQFF.

The chain recombines TRBV9 with TRBJ1-4; possibly TRBD1 for D (6 bases). CDR1 is SGDLS, CDR2 YYNGEE, per germline. Between the trimmed V and J ends, which lost 1 base and 5 bases, there was a span of 12 bases. The CDR3 consists of 15 residues. The CDR3 here is CASSVQGGLNEKLFF. CDR3 DNA: TGTGCCAGCAGCGTACAAGGGGGACTCAATGAAAAACTGTTTTTT.

The rearrangement links TRBV7-2 to TRBJ1-1, with 7 bases matching TRBD1. The J segment lost 1 base and the V segment lost 3 bases, leaving 5 bases of the junction unmatched. This CDR3 is 15 amino acids long. Germline V gene lookup returns CDR1 SGHTA and CDR2 FQGNSA. CDR3 DNA sequence: TGTGCCAGCAGCTTCAGGGGGGTGGGGAACACTGAAGCTTTCTTT. Translating gives CASSFRGVGNTEAFF.

V usage is TRBV28 and J usage is TRBJ1-5; 7 bases agree with TRBD1. J was trimmed by 2 bases and V by 3 bases; bases with no gene match: 10. This CDR3 is 17 amino acids long. Germline CDR1 MDHEN, CDR2 SYDVKM. The CDR3 sequence: CASSFRDSYVGNQPQHF. CDR3 nucleotide sequence: TGTGCCAGCAGTTTCCGGGACAGTTACGTTGGCAATCAGCCCCAGCATTTT.

This clone was seen once. The chain has TRBV7-9 and TRBJ1-2, with unresolved D. CDR3 length equals 14 residues. Germline V CDR1 and CDR2: SEHNR, FQNEAQ (reference sequence). The V end lost 3 bases, the J end lost 5 bases, and 13 bases lay between the germline ends. The CDR3 spells CASSLPPARYGYTF. DNA for the CDR3: TGTGCCAGCAGCTTGCCCCCCGCCCGGTATGGCTACACCTTC.

The chain couples TRBV7-3 to TRBJ1-2, with D unclear. V lost 4 bases, J lost 4 bases, and 16 bases lay in between. Germline V gene data show CDR1 as SGHTA and CDR2 as FQGTGA. The CDR3 is 15 amino acids. The chain's CDR3 is CASSWVEGYAYGYTF. CDR3 sequence (DNA): TGTGCCAGCAGCTGGGTTGAAGGGTACGCCTATGGCTACACCTTC.

This chain uses TRBV11-2 with TRBJ2-5; D is ambiguous. There are 13 residues in the CDR3. Trimming shortened V by 3 bases and J by 2 bases, and 7 bases separated the two germline ends. CDR1 SGHAT and CDR2 FQNNGV come from the germline V gene. CDR3 in amino acids: CASSFRRQETQYF. The CDR3 nucleotides read TGTGCCAGCAGCTTTCGACGACAAGAGACCCAGTACTTC.

This sequence joins TRBV12-5 and TRBJ2-5, with 8 bases identical to TRBD2. Germline V gene sequence: CDR1 LGHNT, CDR2 FRNRAP. The CDR3 has 15 residues. The J segment lost 5 bases and the V segment lost 7 bases, leaving 12 bases of the junction unmatched. The CDR3 reads CASAQSGGSGETQYF. CDR3 coding DNA: TGTGCTAGTGCCCAATCGGGGGGGTCGGGGGAGACCCAGTACTTC.

The genes are TRBV2 and TRBJ1-5; 11 bases map to TRBD1. Germline assignment: CDR1 SNHLY and CDR2 FYNNEI. The V gene end was trimmed by 6 bases and the J gene end by 0 bases; junction bases not matched to a gene: 4. The CDR3 loop spans 16 amino acids. The CDR3 reads CASRGQGAISNQPQHF. CDR3 nucleotides: TGTGCCAGCAGAGGACAGGGGGCTATTAGCAATCAGCCCCAGCATTTT.

This clone has just a few counts. The gene calls are TRBV6-1 and TRBJ2-7; D not certain. Between the trimmed V and J ends, which lost 3 bases and 4 bases, there was a span of 19 bases. Per germline, CDR1 MNHNS and CDR2 SASEGT. This CDR3 contains 16 residues. The CDR3 spells CASSEDPNGIEYEQYF. CDR3 bases: TGTGCCAGCAGTGAGGACCCGAATGGGATAGAGTACGAGCAGTACTTC.

This chain uses TRBV20-1 with TRBJ1-1; no firm D call. The CDR3 covers 14 residues. Germline values: CDR1 DFQATT, CDR2 SNEGSKA (reference sequence). The ends were cut back, 3 bases at V and 0 bases at J, with 11 bases in the middle. CDR3 protein: CSASLDTMNTEAFF. The CDR3 coding sequence is TGCAGTGCTAGTCTCGACACTATGAACACTGAAGCTTTCTTT.